These 14 T cell receptor beta chains originate from one sample sequenced in a study of Graves' ophthalmopathy and Graves' hyperthyroidism. The TCR beta CDR3 regions underwent amplification from RNA transcripts. HTBI primers primed a first-round RT-PCR, and a second-round multiplex PCR followed. TCRdb re-called the multiplex PCR reads with MiXCR, one entry per CDR3 protein. The sample has 900,000 to 1,200,000 distinct CDR3 sequences; less than 45% are singletons. The sample taken for sequencing was peripheral blood or thyroid tissue (not recorded which). The receptor set was obtained from an adult man with Graves' hyperthyroidism.

At least ten counts were recorded for this clonotype. The genes are TRBV11-2 and TRBJ1-1; the D is unclear. This CDR3 has 12 residues. Germline V lookup: CDR1 SGHAT, CDR2 FQNNGV. Trimming shortened V by 5 bases and J by 6 bases, and 10 bases separated the two germline ends. The CDR3 spells CASSPRVAEAFF. The CDR3 bases are TGTGCCAGCAGCCCAAGAGTAGCTGAAGCTTTCTTT.

This clonotype turned up a few times. The chain carries TRBV6-6 and TRBJ1-2, with D possibly matching TRBD1 (5 bases). Per the germline V gene, CDR1 is MNHNY and CDR2 is SVGAGI (reference sequence). V lost 0 bases to trimming and J lost 7 bases, with 15 bases between them. The CDR3 is 15 residues long. The CDR3 sequence is CASSYSQGLFSGYTF. The CDR3 DNA follows: TGTGCCAGCAGTTACTCCCAGGGCCTCTTTAGTGGCTACACCTTC.

The chain joins TRBV2 to TRBJ2-5, with a tentative D call TRBD2 (7 bases). Germline V gene sequence: CDR1 SNHLY, CDR2 FYNNEI. This CDR3 is 14 amino acids long. Between the trimmed V and J ends, which lost 6 bases and 3 bases, there was a span of 14 bases. The DNA of the CDR3 is TGTGCCAGCAGAGGGGGGGCAGGGAAAGAGACCCAGTACTTC. This codes for CASRGGAGKETQYF.

Comment on this clonotype: Germline is not matched at one junction end, which may reflect a read error. The chain is built from TRBV20-1 and TRBJ1-5; weak D call: TRBD1 (5 bases). Germline CDR1 DFQATT, CDR2 SNEGSKA (reference sequence). The CDR3 loop spans 16 amino acids. This CDR3 is CSAPKGLAGSNEPQHF. The CDR3, as DNA: TGCAGTGCTCCGAAGGGACTAGCGGGAAGCAATGAGCCCCAGCATTTT.

This clonotype turned up a few times. This chain connects TRBV15 to TRBJ1-2; possibly TRBD1 for D (6 bases). CDR1 LNHNV and CDR2 YYDKDF come from the germline V gene (reference sequence). Trimming removed 8 bases at V and 8 bases at J, with 21 bases between. The CDR3 consists of 14 residues. CDR3 sequence: CATGLNRELGGYTF. As DNA, the CDR3 is TGTGCCACCGGCCTGAACAGGGAATTGGGCGGCTACACCTTC. The full variable domain, in which reference TRBV15 and TRBJ1-2 provide the parts outside the CDR3, is DAMVIQNPRYQVTQFGKPVTLSCSQTLNHNVMYWYQQKSSQAPKLLFHYYDKDFNNEADTPDNFQSRRPNTSFCFLDIRSPGLGDTAMYLCATGLNRELGGYTFGSGTRLTVV.

Details on this clonotype: A much bigger clone sits one base away, suggesting this may be a read error. V and J are TRBV12-3 or TRBV12-4 and TRBJ2-7, with 10 bases lining up with TRBD2. CDR3 length equals 14 residues. CDR3 residues: CAGSPLAGAYEQYF. For the CDR3, the DNA is TGTGCCGGCAGTCCGCTAGCGGGAGCCTACGAGCAGTACTTC.

This clonotype was observed many times. Written as DNA, the CDR3 is TGCAGTGCTGGGGCACTGGGGGGAAAAGAGACCCAGTACTTC. It translates to CSAGALGGKETQYF. This chain connects TRBV20-1 to TRBJ2-5, with a tentative D call TRBD2 (6 bases). The CDR3 consists of 14 residues. Germline loops: CDR1 DFQATT, CDR2 SNEGSKA (reference sequence). Trimming took 5 bases from V and 3 from J, leaving 16 bases between them.

This clonotype was counted only a few times. In nucleotides, the CDR3 is TGTGCCAGCAGCTCAGGGCTGAGGAGCAATCAGCCCCAGCATTTT. It specifies CASSSGLRSNQPQHF. V gene TRBV12-3 or TRBV12-4 combines with J gene TRBJ1-5, with a possible D match to TRBD1 (5 bases). V was pared by 6 bases and J by 1 base, with 13 bases between. This CDR3 contains 15 residues.

The chain has TRBV10-3 and TRBJ1-2; a possible D gene is TRBD1 (5 bases). Trimming stripped 5 bases from V and 3 bases from J, with 13 bases between. The V gene's germline CDR1 is ENHRY and CDR2 SYGVKD. The CDR3 consists of 14 residues. This chain's CDR3 is CAISSGTWDYGYTF. In DNA, the CDR3 is TGTGCCATCAGTTCCGGGACCTGGGACTATGGCTACACCTTC.

This clonotype was picked up many times. This sequence joins TRBV7-9 and TRBJ1-5, with TRBD1 as a possible D gene (5 bases). This CDR3 has 14 residues. CDR1 is SEHNR, CDR2 FQNEAQ, per germline (reference sequence). V was trimmed by 6 bases and J by 4 bases, leaving 13 bases between them. The CDR3 DNA reads TGTGCCAGCAGTTCCACCCGGGGGAATCAGCCCCAGCATTTT. Translating gives CASSSTRGNQPQHF.

J is TRBJ2-2 and V is TRBV25-1, with TRBD2 as a possible D gene (6 bases). This CDR3 has 15 amino acids. Between the trimmed V and J ends, which lost 2 bases and 5 bases, there was a span of 12 bases. CDR1 is MGHDK, CDR2 SYGVNS, per germline. The chain's CDR3 is CASSEGGNLTGELFF. As DNA, the CDR3 is TGTGCCAGCAGTGAAGGCGGGAACCTTACCGGGGAGCTGTTTTTT.

This clonotype was observed a few times. The chain combines TRBV5-1 with TRBJ1-6; the D is unclear. CDR1 and CDR2 (germline): SGHRS, YFSETQ. The CDR3 covers 15 residues. Trimming removed 0 bases at V and 9 bases at J, with 13 bases between. CDR3: CASSLAGDDISPLHF. The CDR3, as DNA: TGCGCCAGCAGCTTGGCTGGGGATGATATTTCACCCCTCCACTTT.

This clonotype was recorded only once. The chain couples TRBV7-2 to TRBJ1-4; 7 bases fit TRBD1. This CDR3 has 15 residues. J gave up 11 bases and V 5 bases, and 14 bases lay outside the gene matches. Looked up from germline, CDR1 is SGHTA and CDR2 is FQGNSA. DNA for the CDR3: TGTGCCAGCAGCGAATTTATGGGGAGGGGGCCGAAACTGTTTTTT. Translating gives CASSEFMGRGPKLFF. Drawing the rest from reference TRBV7-2 and TRBJ1-4, the complete variable domain is GAGVSQSPSNKVTEKGKDVELRCDPISGHTALYWYRQSLGQGLEFLIYFQGNSAPDKSGLPSDRFSAERTGGSVSTLTIQRTQQEDSAVYLCASSEFMGRGPKLFFGSGTQLSVL.

The chain recombines TRBV12-3 or TRBV12-4 with TRBJ1-5; no firm D call. Trimming took off 4 bases at V and 7 bases at J, with 11 bases between the two ends. The CDR3 length is 13 residues. The CDR3 DNA is TGTGCCAGCAGTTATACTCGTTACCAGCCCCAGCATTTT. Protein sequence: CASSYTRYQPQHF.